The 16 T cell receptor beta chains in this list originate from one sample, sequenced in a study of identical twins. Using its own MiXCR run on the 5' RACE reads, TCRdb lists one record per CDR3 protein. In the table there are 500,000 or so distinct CDR3 sequences, 11% to 15% of which are singletons. The same specimen was also included in a second study, on yellow fever vaccine responses in identical twins.

The sequencing sample was made of CD4+ T cells sorted from blood. The receptors originated from a woman aged 18-29 years in good health.

This clonotype was picked up many times. The V gene is TRBV14, the J gene TRBJ2-7; D gene ambiguous. CDR3 length equals 13 residues. Trimming left V 4 bases short and J 2 bases short, with 9 bases between. Germline CDR1 reads SGHDN; CDR2 reads FVKESK. In DNA, the CDR3 is TGTGCCAGCAGCCCCTATAGTGCCTACGAGCAGTACTTC. Its protein product is CASSPYSAYEQYF.

The chain carries TRBV5-1 and TRBJ1-4, with D possibly TRBD1 on 5 matching bases. The CDR3 runs 15 residues. The V end lost 0 bases, the J end lost 4 bases, and 10 bases lay between the germline ends. In germline, CDR1 is SGHRS, CDR2 YFSETQ. For the CDR3, the DNA is TGCGCCAGCAGCTTGGCCGGGGGGAGTAATGAAAAACTGTTTTTT. Translated, it gives CASSLAGGSNEKLFF.

This clonotype was counted only a few times. The genes are TRBV6-1 and TRBJ2-7; 9 nucleotides agree with TRBD1. Germline V gene sequence: CDR1 MNHNS, CDR2 SASEGT. Trimming cost V 6 bases and J 6 bases; bases outside gene matches: 21. This CDR3 is built from 18 residues. The CDR3 loop is CASSEIRGFRDRVSEQYF. In DNA, the CDR3 is TGTGCCAGCAGCGAAATTAGGGGCTTCCGGGACAGGGTATCCGAGCAGTACTTC.

This clonotype came up a few times. The genes are TRBV7-2 and TRBJ2-5; the match to TRBD2 covers 14 bases. The CDR3 has 17 amino acids. Germline CDR1 and CDR2: SGHTA and FQGNSA. V lost 0 bases, J lost 5 bases, and 5 bases stayed unmatched. The CDR3 DNA reads as TGTGCCAGCAGCTTAGCGGAGGGACTAGCGGGAGTTGAGACCCAGTACTTC. This encodes CASSLAEGLAGVETQYF. Variable domain in full (rest from reference TRBV7-2 and TRBJ2-5): GAGVSQSPSNKVTEKGKDVELRCDPISGHTALYWYRQSLGQGLEFLIYFQGNSAPDKSGLPSDRFSAERTGGSVSTLTIQRTQQEDSAVYLCASSLAEGLAGVETQYFGPGTRLLVL.

The J gene is TRBJ2-5, the V gene TRBV6-1; D not resolved. The V gene's germline CDR1 is MNHNS and CDR2 SASEGT. This CDR3 contains 14 residues. V shed 6 bases and J shed 7 bases, with 18 bases lying between them. The CDR3: CASSLLPLEGTQYF. The CDR3 DNA reads TGTGCCAGCAGCCTACTTCCGTTGGAAGGGACCCAGTACTTC.

Ten or more counts support this clonotype. Here the CDR3 reads CASSLNTQYF. The CDR3 DNA reads TGTGCCAGCAGCTTAAATACGCAGTATTTT. The chain links TRBV13 to TRBJ2-3; D remains ambiguous. V shed 2 bases and J shed 7 bases, with 1 base lying between them. The CDR3 runs to 10 residues. Germline V gene sequence: CDR1 PRHDT, CDR2 FYEKMQ (reference sequence).

The J gene is TRBJ2-7, the V gene TRBV6-2 or TRBV6-3; 9 bases agree with TRBD2. Germline V gene data show CDR1 as MNHEY and CDR2 as SVGEGT. J lost 3 bases, V lost 8 bases, and 11 bases had no gene match. The CDR3 consists of 15 residues. CDR3 region: CASWMAGLARYEQYF. CDR3 sequence (DNA): TGTGCCAGCTGGATGGCGGGACTAGCACGCTACGAGCAGTACTTC.

This clonotype turned up a few times. The CDR3 sequence is CASSSGVRGGQGEQFF. The CDR3 region has the DNA TGTGCCAGCAGCTCCGGGGTGAGGGGGGGCCAGGGTGAGCAGTTCTTC. This chain joins TRBV7-9 and TRBJ2-1; a weak D match, TRBD2 (7 bases). V was cut by 4 bases and J by 9 bases, with 22 bases left in between. The length of the CDR3 is 16 residues. In germline, CDR1 is SEHNR, CDR2 FQNEAQ (reference sequence).

Only a few counts were recorded for this clonotype. V and J are TRBV29-1 and TRBJ2-5, with D perhaps matching TRBD1 (6 bases). Germline loops: CDR1 SQVTM, CDR2 ANQGSEA. CDR3 length: 12 amino acids. Between the trimmed V and J ends, which lost 8 bases and 4 bases, there was a span of 14 bases. The CDR3 nucleotides are TGCAGCTCAATTCAGGGGTCAGAGACCCAGTACTTC. As protein: CSSIQGSETQYF.

The chain carries TRBV6-2 or TRBV6-3 and TRBJ2-7; 7 bases fit TRBD1. Germline-derived CDR1 and CDR2 are MNHEY and SVGEGT. J lost 4 bases, V lost 2 bases, and 8 bases had no gene match. This CDR3 is built from 15 residues. The CDR3 loop reads CASSYPNYRGYEQYF. The CDR3 DNA follows: TGTGCCAGCAGTTACCCCAACTACAGGGGATACGAGCAGTACTTC.

This rearrangement joins TRBV29-1 to TRBJ1-1; D ambiguous. V was shortened by 2 bases and J by 2 bases, with 12 bases between the two germline ends. Germline-derived CDR1 and CDR2 are SQVTM and ANQGSEA. The CDR3 is 14 residues long. As DNA, the CDR3 is TGCAGCGTTGAAAGTGTCCGCTTAAACACTGAAGCTTTCTTT. Its protein product is CSVESVRLNTEAFF.

The chain employs TRBV30 and TRBJ2-5; the D is unclear. The V end lost 5 bases, the J end lost 1 base, and 17 bases lay between the germline ends. Looked up from germline, CDR1 is GTSNPN and CDR2 is SVGIG (reference sequence). The CDR3 contains 15 residues. Here the CDR3 DNA reads TGTGCCTGGGCCCTGTACGCCAGGCTCCAAGAGACCCAGTACTTC. It encodes CAWALYARLQETQYF.

The CDR3 nucleotides read TGCAGCGTTGATTGGGGGGCGGGTGGAGATACGCAGTATTTT. This gives the protein CSVDWGAGGDTQYF. The chain is built from TRBV29-1 and TRBJ2-3, with D perhaps being TRBD1 or TRBD2 (6 bases each). The V gene lost 3 bases and the J gene lost 5 bases, with 15 bases spanning the gap. CDR3 length: 14 residues. Germline assignment: CDR1 SQVTM and CDR2 ANQGSEA.

This clonotype was counted between two and nine times. The rearrangement uses TRBV7-8 and TRBJ2-3, with TRBD1 identical over 7 bases. The CDR3 has 15 amino acids. CDR1 and CDR2 (germline): SGHVS, FQNEAQ. V trimming: 5 bases; J trimming: 6 bases; junction bases outside the gene matches: 11. The DNA for the CDR3 is TGTGCCAGCAGCACAGGACAGGAGGTTCAGGATACGCAGTATTTT. Translating gives CASSTGQEVQDTQYF.

The chain has TRBV11-3 and TRBJ2-2, with 13 bases aligning to TRBD2. V gave up 5 bases and J gave up 3 bases; unmatched junction bases: 3. Per germline, CDR1 SGHNT and CDR2 YENEEA. CDR3 length: 16 amino acids. The CDR3 is CASSQGTSGDTGELFF. CDR3 coding DNA: TGTGCCAGCAGCCAAGGGACTAGCGGGGACACCGGGGAGCTGTTTTTT.

This chain joins TRBV15 and TRBJ2-6; TRBD1 agrees at 7 bases. Germline CDR1 reads LNHNV; CDR2 reads YYDKDF (reference sequence). This CDR3 region has 18 residues. The ends lost 3 bases at V and 0 bases at J; junction bases unmatched: 8. Here the CDR3 DNA reads TGTGCCACCAGCAGGTCGGGACAGACTCTCTCTGGGGCCAACGTCCTGACTTTC. It translates to CATSRSGQTLSGANVLTF.